Sequencing of this T cell receptor beta chain was carried out in a study of blood T cells in healthy people across ages. Trimming shortened V by 6 bases and J by 4 bases, and 16 bases separated the two germline ends. CDR1 is SQVTM, CDR2 ANQGSEA, per germline. The CDR3 has 13 amino acids. Points from the study as a whole: With age, beta diversity per million T cells declined roughly linearly, significantly by 40 to 50. Estimated diversity, derived from one million T cells, was regarded as an underestimate.

Notes on this clonotype: Its antigen is unknown.

It was with a sample-barcoded 5' primer and a J-beta primer mix that a second PCR of roughly 7 to 12 cycles was run. MiXCR was run by TCRdb on the 5' RACE reads, yielding one entry per CDR3 protein. The sample includes fewer than 2,000,000 distinct CDR3 sequences, 35% to 50% seen only once; the top ten take about 23%. The V and J genes are TRBV29-1 and TRBJ2-7, with D tentatively TRBD1 or TRBD2 (5 bases each). The material sequenced was blood. The TCR sequence derives from a human donor in good health. The CDR3 sequence is CSVGRRLAYEQYF. CDR3 DNA sequence: TGCAGCGTGGGGCGGAGGCTAGCATACGAGCAGTACTTC.